The 19 T cell receptor beta chains below come from one sample, sequenced in a study of blood T cells in healthy people across ages. Alongside a J-beta primer mix, a sample-barcoded 5' primer served in a second PCR lasting roughly 7 to 11 cycles. TCRdb ran MiXCR on the 5' RACE reads and lists one entry per CDR3 protein. The table lists approximately 960,000 distinct CDR3 sequences, just under 30% of them singletons. The same specimen was also included in a second study, on T cells of mothers and their children.

Source material: blood. These TCRs come from a middle-aged woman in good health.

This rearrangement joins TRBV15 to TRBJ2-1; D gene unclear. The last part of the DNA fits TRBJ2-7 better; the J call may be wrong. The CDR3 sequence is 11 residues long. Germline V gene lookup returns CDR1 LNHNV and CDR2 YYDKDF (reference sequence). In DNA form, the CDR3 reads TGTGCCACCAGCATGTACAATGAGCAGTACTTC. Protein product: CATSMYNEQYF.

This clonotype appeared many times. V is TRBV29-1 and J is TRBJ1-4, with D perhaps TRBD1 (6 bases). The germline gives CDR1 SQVTM, CDR2 ANQGSEA. The CDR3 has 13 residues. The CDR3 here is CSAQRGVGEKLFF. DNA for the CDR3: TGCAGTGCACAGAGGGGGGTCGGTGAAAAACTGTTTTTT.

In this sample, this clonotype turned up once. The chain has TRBV3-1 and TRBJ1-1; no clear D. With 0 bases removed from V and 2 bases from J, the gap between germline ends came to 10 bases. This CDR3 is built from 15 residues. Germline V gene data show CDR1 as LGHDT and CDR2 as YNNKEL (reference sequence). The DNA of the CDR3 is TGTGCCAGCAGCCAAGATTCCGGGATTAACACTGAAGCTTTCTTT. It translates to CASSQDSGINTEAFF.

This chain connects TRBV5-6 to TRBJ1-1; TRBD1 aligns across 7 bases. Germline CDR1 is SGHDT and CDR2 is YYEEEE. The CDR3 has 11 amino acids. V lost 2 bases, J lost 11 bases, and 3 bases stayed unmatched. The CDR3, as DNA: TGTGCCAGCAGCTTAGGACAGGAGGCTTTCTTT. The encoded protein is CASSLGQEAFF.

This clonotype was detected a few times. The V and J genes are TRBV15 and TRBJ2-3; unclear D gene. This CDR3 is built from 16 residues. The ends were cut back, 5 bases at V and 4 bases at J, with 19 bases in the middle. Germline values: CDR1 LNHNV, CDR2 YYDKDF (reference sequence). CDR3: CATSVRPPSKADTQYF. The CDR3 DNA reads as TGTGCCACCAGCGTCCGACCGCCTTCAAAGGCAGATACGCAGTATTTT.

Ten or more counts support this clonotype. The rearrangement links TRBV28 to TRBJ2-7; D possibly matches TRBD1 or TRBD2 (6 bases each). Per the germline V gene, CDR1 is MDHEN and CDR2 is SYDVKM. The CDR3 consists of 15 residues. V was shortened by 5 bases and J by 2 bases, with 16 bases between the two germline ends. CDR3 protein: CASSPSGAEAYEQYF. In DNA form, the CDR3 reads TGTGCCAGCAGTCCCTCGGGGGCGGAAGCCTACGAGCAGTACTTC.

This clonotype was detected many times. The chain links TRBV29-1 to TRBJ2-7; D perhaps matches TRBD1 (5 bases). The CDR3 runs to 13 residues. Germline values: CDR1 SQVTM, CDR2 ANQGSEA. V lost 3 bases, J lost 0 bases, and 9 bases lay in between. The CDR3 bases are TGCAGCGTTGATACAGGTGTCTCCTACGAGCAGTACTTC. Translated, it gives CSVDTGVSYEQYF.

V is TRBV2 and J is TRBJ1-4; a possible D gene is TRBD1 (6 bases). Germline CDR1 SNHLY, CDR2 FYNNEI. V was trimmed by 6 bases and J by 0 bases, leaving 11 bases between them. CDR3 length equals 15 residues. The CDR3 reads CASSGGGATNEKLFF. The CDR3 bases are TGTGCCAGCAGCGGAGGGGGTGCAACTAATGAAAAACTGTTTTTT. Together with reference TRBV2 and TRBJ1-4, the CDR3 gives the full variable domain: EPEVTQTPSHQVTQMGQEVILRCVPISNHLYFYWYRQILGQKVEFLVSFYNNEISEKSEIFDDQFSVERPDGSNFTLKIRSTKLEDSAMYFCASSGGGATNEKLFFGSGTQLSVL.

This chain links TRBV12-3 or TRBV12-4 with TRBJ2-7; possibly TRBD1 for D (6 bases). Trimming removed 5 bases from V and 9 bases from J, with 11 bases in between. CDR3 length equals 11 residues. The CDR3 loop is CASSNIGGQYF. The CDR3 DNA reads as TGTGCCAGCAGTAATATAGGGGGGCAGTACTTC.

This clonotype was observed at least ten times. The rearrangement uses TRBV6-6 and TRBJ2-7, with 7 nucleotides matching TRBD2. The CDR3 totals 16 residues. Germline CDR1 reads MNHNY; CDR2 reads SVGAGI (reference sequence). Losses at the gene ends were 7 bases for V and 3 bases for J; bases not matched to a gene: 15. The CDR3 reads CASTSGEGGSNYEQYF. The CDR3 nucleotides are TGTGCCAGCACCTCGGGGGAGGGCGGGTCGAACTACGAGCAGTACTTC.

This clonotype came up many times. The chain couples TRBV6-1 to TRBJ2-1, with 9 positions matching TRBD1. This CDR3 spans 17 amino acids. V was clipped by 5 bases and J by 3 bases; unmatched bases: 11. Germline V gene lookup returns CDR1 MNHNS and CDR2 SASEGT. DNA for the CDR3: TGTGCCAGCAGTCCGCAACAGGGGGCGGGCGGCTACAATGAGCAGTTCTTC. Translating it yields CASSPQQGAGGYNEQFF.

The chain joins TRBV14 to TRBJ2-5; maybe TRBD2 (6 bases). Germline loops: CDR1 SGHDN, CDR2 FVKESK. The CDR3 contains 17 residues. V lost 0 bases, J lost 5 bases, and 19 bases lay in between. DNA for the CDR3: TGTGCCAGCAGCCAAGATCAGCGTAGTCGCGGGGTGGAGACCCAGTACTTC. It codes for CASSQDQRSRGVETQYF.

The chain employs TRBV5-1 and TRBJ1-1, with TRBD1 as a possible D gene (6 bases). The V and J ends lost 0 bases and 10 bases respectively, with 10 bases between them. The CDR3 covers 12 residues. CDR1 is SGHRS and CDR2 is YFSETQ in the germline V gene. DNA of the CDR3: TGCGCCAGCAGCTTGGAGGGGGGGGGAGCTTTCTTT. Its protein is CASSLEGGGAFF.

The rearrangement joins TRBV4-1 to TRBJ2-2; D gene uncertain. Germline CDR1 is MGHRA and CDR2 is YSYEKL. This CDR3 has 18 residues. Trimming stripped 0 bases from V and 4 bases from J, with 18 bases between. The CDR3 nucleotides are TGCGCCAGCAGCCAAGAACGTGGCCCACTCCCCTCCACCGGGGAGCTGTTTTTT. Protein sequence: CASSQERGPLPSTGELFF.

This chain connects TRBV5-1 to TRBJ2-6, with D uncertain. With 0 bases removed from V and 2 bases from J, the gap between germline ends came to 9 bases. This CDR3 has 16 amino acids. Germline V lookup: CDR1 SGHRS, CDR2 YFSETQ. The CDR3 nucleotides read TGCGCCAGCAGCTTGGGTGCAGGAGCTGGGGCCAACGTCCTGACTTTC. Residues: CASSLGAGAGANVLTF.

The J gene is TRBJ1-1, the V gene TRBV28; perhaps TRBD1 as D (6 bases). CDR1 and CDR2 from the germline V gene are MDHEN and SYDVKM. V was trimmed by 6 bases and J by 6 bases, leaving 14 bases between them. The CDR3 loop spans 13 amino acids. The CDR3 nucleotides read TGTGCCAGCAGGCAGCAGGGGTTATCTGAAGCTTTCTTT. It specifies CASRQQGLSEAFF. The complete variable domain, with remaining parts taken from reference TRBV28 and TRBJ1-1, reads DVKVTQSSRYLVKRTGEKVFLECVQDMDHENMFWYRQDPGLGLRLIYFSYDVKMKEKGDIPEGYSVSREKKERFSLILESASTNQTSMYLCASRQQGLSEAFFGQGTRLTVV.

This clonotype was found many times. The chain is built from TRBV27 and TRBJ1-2; D possibly corresponds to TRBD1 (6 bases). The CDR3 sequence is 15 residues long. Germline CDR1 MNHEY, CDR2 SMNVEV (reference sequence). Trimming stripped 4 bases from V and 3 bases from J, with 15 bases between. For the CDR3, the DNA is TGTGCCAGCAGTTATACGGTGGGGGCGGACTATGGCTACACCTTC. It specifies CASSYTVGADYGYTF.

There are many counts of this clonotype. The chain links TRBV4-1 to TRBJ2-7, with 8 nucleotides matching TRBD2. The CDR3 loop spans 14 amino acids. Trimming removed 3 bases from V and 6 bases from J; junction bases left unmatched: 7. Germline-derived CDR1 and CDR2 are MGHRA and YSYEKL. CDR3 in DNA: TGCGCCAGCAGCCAGGCTGGACTAGCTGCCGAGCAGTACTTC. Protein: CASSQAGLAAEQYF.

The chain couples TRBV28 to TRBJ2-1; TRBD2 aligns across 10 bases. The germline V gene has CDR1 MDHEN and CDR2 SYDVKM. J lost 7 bases, V lost 3 bases, and 6 bases had no gene match. The CDR3 extends over 15 amino acids. In DNA form, the CDR3 reads TGTGCCAGCAGTTTTTTAGCGGGAGGAGGAAATGAGCAGTTCTTC. This encodes CASSFLAGGGNEQFF.